The rows below give T cell receptor beta chains drawn from one sample of a study of cytomegalovirus exposure and HLA in healthy donors. Only in-frame clones appear in the TCRdb table, and some are missing; sequencing was by immunoSEQ multiplex PCR. The sample has some 170,000 clones, roughly 76% seen once. Sequenced material: PBMCs. The receptors were sampled from a man between 60 and 75 years old in good health and CMV-seronegative. CDR3s include the opening cysteine and the closing phenylalanine or tryptophan.

v_gene: TRBV6-1; CDR3aa: CASSGGLAGSLGTDTQYF
v_gene: TRBV28; CDR3aa: CASSLVAGVSGANVLTF
v_gene: TRBV18; CDR3aa: CASSAGQPFSYEQYF
v_gene: TRBV7-2; CDR3aa: CASRNMGVDTEAFF
v_gene: TRBV7-2; CDR3aa: CASSFKGISYNEQFF
v_gene: TRBV6-1; CDR3aa: CASKRSQGARGYTF
v_gene: TRBV4-1; CDR3aa: CASSHGGLEETQYF
v_gene: TRBV6-5; CDR3aa: CASSSTENSNQPQHF
v_gene: TRBV7-2; CDR3aa: CASSVGGTSNEKLFF
v_gene: TRBV7-8; CDR3aa: CASNQAGGNTGELFF
v_gene: TRBV7-2; CDR3aa: CASTNQWEEQFF
v_gene: TRBV19; CDR3aa: CASTLTREGPNEKLFF
v_gene: TRBV28; CDR3aa: CASVSGGSYGYTF
v_gene: TRBV5-4; CDR3aa: CASSLAEGGQAFTTF
v_gene: TRBV7-9; CDR3aa: CASSRQGADTGELFF
v_gene: TRBV5-1; CDR3aa: CASSLGWGGVTDTQYF
v_gene: TRBV7-2; CDR3aa: CASSPGTGGTEAFF
v_gene: TRBV7-9; CDR3aa: CASSFVVLSRYTQYF
v_gene: TRBV28; CDR3aa: CASSFGGYTDTQYF
v_gene: TRBV7-2; CDR3aa: CASSSRLAGFSYEQYF
v_gene: TRBV18; CDR3aa: CASSWGSVETQYF
v_gene: TRBV5-1; CDR3aa: CASSLEDRVSDTQYF
v_gene: TRBV7-9; CDR3aa: CASRAGLMNTEAFF
v_gene: TRBV6-5; CDR3aa: CASSYHSNQETQYF
v_gene: TRBV7-2; CDR3aa: CASSRDSPFEQYF
v_gene: TRBV2; CDR3aa: CASSVPSGGAYEQYF
v_gene: TRBV4-3; CDR3aa: CASSRQGSYEQYF
v_gene: TRBV7-9; CDR3aa: CASSLDLQGHYEQYF
v_gene: TRBV9; CDR3aa: CASSVAGVNTGELFF
v_gene: TRBV29-1; CDR3aa: CSVERDRGIEAFF
v_gene: TRBV5-1; CDR3aa: CASSSAIGGPYEQYF
v_gene: TRBV9; CDR3aa: CASSGAPTGEETQYF
v_gene: TRBV7-9; CDR3aa: CASSLGAGGNEQFF
v_gene: TRBV18; CDR3aa: CASSPEGQVEQYF
v_gene: TRBV9; CDR3aa: CASSTRGRPEEAFF
v_gene: TRBV10-3; CDR3aa: CAIRKGTSGSSYNEQFF
v_gene: TRBV30; CDR3aa: CAWSWDRGGTDTQYF
v_gene: TRBV6-1; CDR3aa: CASTTGTSGPDTQYF
v_gene: TRBV7-9; CDR3aa: CSSSIFESTDTQYF
v_gene: TRBV7-2; CDR3aa: CASSPGQGPDTQYF
v_gene: TRBV2; CDR3aa: CASQGVLNSPLHF
v_gene: TRBV5-1; CDR3aa: CASATGDRLAKNIQYF
v_gene: TRBV6-5; CDR3aa: CASSSQAGYNEQFF
v_gene: TRBV11-2; CDR3aa: CASSPTSGRGDTQYF
v_gene: TRBV30; CDR3aa: CAWSATRRGFGYTF
v_gene: TRBV11-3; CDR3aa: CASSLSGSTDTQYF
v_gene: TRBV7-9; CDR3aa: CASSLALRGDEQYF
v_gene: TRBV2; CDR3aa: CASSEGLAGPLGEQYF
v_gene: TRBV28; CDR3aa: CASSFGTSGSWNQETQYF
v_gene: TRBV5-1; CDR3aa: CASSQVGQTSSNQPQHF
v_gene: TRBV4-1; CDR3aa: CASSQETVANYGYTF
v_gene: TRBV4-2; CDR3aa: CASSQDELAGVINTGELFF
v_gene: TRBV7-2; CDR3aa: CASSSLPSSYEQYF